This TCR beta chain comes out of a study of blood T cell repertoires in COVID-19 (TCRdb year 2020). Study-wide context: The collaborator samples originated in the United States, Italy and Spain and spanned the acute and convalescent phases of COVID-19. The material from the prospective study consisted of cDNA or gDNA derived from T cells, B-cell-depleted T cells, or PBMCs. Subjects who had been exposed to COVID-19, were actively infected with it, or had recovered from it provided the deeply sampled blood TCRbeta repertoires that made up the dataset. A freely available public database, intended as a resource for researchers studying the immune response to SARS-CoV-2, is where the repertoires were released. Samples were obtained from the ongoing ImmuneRACE study (first 160 participants) and from 1,000 to 1,500 subjects provided by 6 global collaborators. A de-identified subject ID, COVID-19 status, age in years and sex were almost always included in the sample metadata. HLA class I and class II types, where available, came from metadata supplied by the sample provider rather than from assay-based typing. What the authors observed across the whole study: How much clinical and demographic metadata was included differed by source and by participant, and the metadata was provided uncurated.

The CDR3 starts with the cysteine, ends with the phenylalanine, and has 16 residues. Only the CDR3 DNA is retained, 48 bases long and in frame from the first base. From V the trimming removes 0 bases and from J it removes 4 bases, while the gene matches leave 3 bases of the junction unaccounted for. According to the germline V gene, CDR1 reads ENHRY and CDR2 reads SYGVKD. Samples from volunteer blood donors who had recovered from COVID-19 were contributed by a second Seattle source. Each collaborating institution followed its own protocols to collect whole blood in K2EDTA tubes. For TCRbeta analysis, collaborators shipped samples as frozen whole blood, isolated PBMCs, or DNA extracted from either of those sample types. Remarks on this clone: This receptor's antigen is unknown. Base qualities are not at hand, and no much larger clone is one base apart.

The immunoSEQ Assay, a bias-controlled multiplex PCR, was used to amplify TCRbeta CDR3 regions from genomic DNA. The study's processing was this. The number of nucleated cells in each sample was estimated by amplification of reference gene primers within the assay. To quantify the absolute abundance of each unique TCRbeta CDR3 rearrangement, sequence reads were collapsed and filtered. For each sample, productive Simpson clonality was calculated as the square root of Simpson's diversity index over productive rearrangements. Sourced from immuneACCESS, this table was stored by TCRdb with only in-frame sequences that have V and J called. A share of the clones is absent; for the studies checked, an unresolved V gene accounts for under half, and the remainder has no known explanation. That table supplies the V and J calls and clone size; D and trimming were determined from the DNA. The sample table shows 140,000 to 150,000 clones, and under 90% are seen once. The ten top clones hold around 3.7% of the sample.

The chain couples TRBV10-3 to TRBJ2-1, and TRBD2 aligns with 10 junction nucleotides. The origin of this receptor is a man in his 70s who had recovered from COVID-19. The specimen was peripheral blood. The CDR3 reads CAISESPSGGYNEQFF. The DNA reads TGTGCCATCAGTGAGTCCCCTAGCGGGGGATACAATGAGCAGTTCTTC.